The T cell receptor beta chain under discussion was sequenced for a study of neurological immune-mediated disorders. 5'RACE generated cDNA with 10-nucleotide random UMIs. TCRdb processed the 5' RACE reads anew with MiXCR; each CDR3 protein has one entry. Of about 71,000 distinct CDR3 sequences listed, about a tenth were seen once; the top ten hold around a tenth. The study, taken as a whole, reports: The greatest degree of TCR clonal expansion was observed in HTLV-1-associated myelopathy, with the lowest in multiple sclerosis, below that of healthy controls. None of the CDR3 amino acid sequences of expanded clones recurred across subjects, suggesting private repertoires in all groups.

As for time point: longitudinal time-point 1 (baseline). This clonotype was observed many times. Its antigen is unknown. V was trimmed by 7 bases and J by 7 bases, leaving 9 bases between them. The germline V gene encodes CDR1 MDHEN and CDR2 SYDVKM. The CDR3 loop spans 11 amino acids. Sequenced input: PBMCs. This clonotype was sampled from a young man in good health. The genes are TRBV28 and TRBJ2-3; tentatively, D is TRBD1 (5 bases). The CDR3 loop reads CASTGIHTQYF. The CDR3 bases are TGTGCCAGCACAGGGATCCATACGCAGTATTTT.